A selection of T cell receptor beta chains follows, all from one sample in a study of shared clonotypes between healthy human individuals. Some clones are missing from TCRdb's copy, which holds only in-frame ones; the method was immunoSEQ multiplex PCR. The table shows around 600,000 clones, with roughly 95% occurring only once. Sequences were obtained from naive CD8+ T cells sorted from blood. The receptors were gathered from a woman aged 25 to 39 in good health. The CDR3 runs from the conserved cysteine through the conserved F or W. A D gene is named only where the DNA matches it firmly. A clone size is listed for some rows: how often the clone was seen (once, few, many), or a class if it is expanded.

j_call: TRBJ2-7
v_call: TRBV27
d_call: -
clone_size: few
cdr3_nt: TGTGCCAGCAGCCCCGGACGGACCTACGAGCAGTACTTC
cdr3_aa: CASSPGRTYEQYF

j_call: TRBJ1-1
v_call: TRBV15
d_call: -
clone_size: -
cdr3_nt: TGTGCCACCAGCACTCGGGCTGAAGCTTTCTTT
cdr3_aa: CATSTRAEAFF

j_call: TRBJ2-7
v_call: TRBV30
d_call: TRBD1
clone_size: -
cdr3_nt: TGTGCCTGGAGTATGGGACAGGGTGCTTCCTTGGAGCAGTACTTC
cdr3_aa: CAWSMGQGASLEQYF

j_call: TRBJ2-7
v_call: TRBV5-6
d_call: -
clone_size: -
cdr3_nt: TGTGCCAGCAGCTTGGCACAGACAGGACTAGTTTACTACGAGCAGTACTTC
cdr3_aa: CASSLAQTGLVYYEQYF

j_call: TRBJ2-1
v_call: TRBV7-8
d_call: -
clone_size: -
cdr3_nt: TGTGCCAGCAGCTCGACTCAGGCGGGGTACAATGAGCAGTTCTTC
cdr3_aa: CASSSTQAGYNEQFF

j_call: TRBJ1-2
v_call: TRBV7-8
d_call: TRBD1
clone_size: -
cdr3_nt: TGTGCCAGCAGCTCGAGGGCGACAGGGATTGGCTACACCTTC
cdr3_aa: CASSSRATGIGYTF

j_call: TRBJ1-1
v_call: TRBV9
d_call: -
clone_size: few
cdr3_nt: TGTGCCAGCAGCGTAGAATCGGTCAGGACTGAAGCTTTCTTT
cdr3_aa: CASSVESVRTEAFF

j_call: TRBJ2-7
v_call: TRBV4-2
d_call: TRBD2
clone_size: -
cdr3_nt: TGTGCCAGCAGCCAAGAGGTAGGACTAGCGGGAGGCCCTACCTACGAGCAGTACTTC
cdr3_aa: CASSQEVGLAGGPTYEQYF

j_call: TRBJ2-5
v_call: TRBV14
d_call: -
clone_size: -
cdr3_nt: TGTGCCAGCAGCCAAGTCAGGGGGGCGCGGGAGACCCAGTACTTC
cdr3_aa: CASSQVRGARETQYF

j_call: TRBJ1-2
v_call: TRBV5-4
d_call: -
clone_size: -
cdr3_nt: TGTGCCAGCCGACGTCTGGGTGGGGGTGTTGGCTACACCTTC
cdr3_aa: CASRRLGGGVGYTF

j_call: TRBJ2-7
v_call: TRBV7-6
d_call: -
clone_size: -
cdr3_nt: TGTGCCAGCAGCGTGGGTAACAACCGGGAGCAGTACTTC
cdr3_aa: CASSVGNNREQYF

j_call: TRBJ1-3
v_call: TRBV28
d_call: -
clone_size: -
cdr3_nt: TGTGCCAGCAGGCAGGACATGATCTCTGGAAACACCATATATTTT
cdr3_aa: CASRQDMISGNTIYF

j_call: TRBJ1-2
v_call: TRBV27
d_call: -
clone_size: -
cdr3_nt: TGTGCCAGCAGCCTCCTACGCGGGGCAGACAACTATGGCTACACCTTC
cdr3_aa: CASSLLRGADNYGYTF

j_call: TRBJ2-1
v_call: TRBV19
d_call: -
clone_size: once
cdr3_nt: TGTGCCAGTAGTCCTAGTTCCTACAATGAGCAGTTCTTC
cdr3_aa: CASSPSSYNEQFF

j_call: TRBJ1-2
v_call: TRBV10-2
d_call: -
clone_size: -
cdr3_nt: TGCGCCAGCAGTACAGCTAACTATGGCTACACCTTC
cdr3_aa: CASSTANYGYTF

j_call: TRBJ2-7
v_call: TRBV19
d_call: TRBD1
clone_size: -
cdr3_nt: TGTGCCAGTAGTCCCCGGGACAGGGACGACGAGCAGTACTTC
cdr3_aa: CASSPRDRDDEQYF

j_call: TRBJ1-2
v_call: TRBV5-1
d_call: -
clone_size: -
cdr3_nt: TGCGCCAGCAGCTTGGAGCTGACGGGCTATGGCTACACCTTC
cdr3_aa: CASSLELTGYGYTF

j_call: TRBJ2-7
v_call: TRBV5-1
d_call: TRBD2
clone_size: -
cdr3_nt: TGCGCCAGCAGCTTAGGTAGCGGGGCCTACGAGCAGTACTTC
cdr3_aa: CASSLGSGAYEQYF

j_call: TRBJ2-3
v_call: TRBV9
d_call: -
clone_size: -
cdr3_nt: TGTGCCAGCAGCGTACGGTCGGCGCCAGATACGCAGTATTTT
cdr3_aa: CASSVRSAPDTQYF

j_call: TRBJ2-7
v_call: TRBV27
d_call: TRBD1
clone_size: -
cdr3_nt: TGTGCCAGCAGTCCGTGGACAGGGACCTACGAGCAGTACTTC
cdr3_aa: CASSPWTGTYEQYF

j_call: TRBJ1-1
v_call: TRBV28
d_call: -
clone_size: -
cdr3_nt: TGTGCCAGCAGTTTCCGAGGCACTGAAGCTTTCTTT
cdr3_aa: CASSFRGTEAFF

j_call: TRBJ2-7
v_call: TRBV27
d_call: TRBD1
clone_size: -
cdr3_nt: TGTGCCAGCAGTCTCACAGGGGGTGGCGAGCAGTACTTC
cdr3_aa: CASSLTGGGEQYF

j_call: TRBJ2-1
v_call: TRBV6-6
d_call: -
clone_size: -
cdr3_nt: TGTGCCAGCAGTTACCTTACAGGCAATGAGCAGTTCTTC
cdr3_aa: CASSYLTGNEQFF

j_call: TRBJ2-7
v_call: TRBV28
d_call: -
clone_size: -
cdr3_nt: TGTGCCAGCAGTTTAGCAAACCGGGACTACGAGCAGTACTTC
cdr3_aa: CASSLANRDYEQYF

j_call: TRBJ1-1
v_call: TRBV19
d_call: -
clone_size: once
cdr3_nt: TGTGCCAGTAGTATTCACGGAAGGCCCGGAGCTTTCTTT
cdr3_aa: CASSIHGRPGAFF

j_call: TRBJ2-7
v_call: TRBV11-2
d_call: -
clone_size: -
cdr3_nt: TGTGCCAGCAGCTTTGGCGGGGCCTCCGAGCAGTACTTC
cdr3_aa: CASSFGGASEQYF

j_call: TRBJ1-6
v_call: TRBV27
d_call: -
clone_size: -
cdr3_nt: TGTGCCAGCAGAAGGGGACACAGGAGTTCACCCCTCCACTTT
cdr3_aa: CASRRGHRSSPLHF

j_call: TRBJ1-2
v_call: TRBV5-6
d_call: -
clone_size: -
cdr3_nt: TGTGCCAGCAGCCTTCGCCAGGTTCACTATGGCTACACCTTC
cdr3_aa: CASSLRQVHYGYTF